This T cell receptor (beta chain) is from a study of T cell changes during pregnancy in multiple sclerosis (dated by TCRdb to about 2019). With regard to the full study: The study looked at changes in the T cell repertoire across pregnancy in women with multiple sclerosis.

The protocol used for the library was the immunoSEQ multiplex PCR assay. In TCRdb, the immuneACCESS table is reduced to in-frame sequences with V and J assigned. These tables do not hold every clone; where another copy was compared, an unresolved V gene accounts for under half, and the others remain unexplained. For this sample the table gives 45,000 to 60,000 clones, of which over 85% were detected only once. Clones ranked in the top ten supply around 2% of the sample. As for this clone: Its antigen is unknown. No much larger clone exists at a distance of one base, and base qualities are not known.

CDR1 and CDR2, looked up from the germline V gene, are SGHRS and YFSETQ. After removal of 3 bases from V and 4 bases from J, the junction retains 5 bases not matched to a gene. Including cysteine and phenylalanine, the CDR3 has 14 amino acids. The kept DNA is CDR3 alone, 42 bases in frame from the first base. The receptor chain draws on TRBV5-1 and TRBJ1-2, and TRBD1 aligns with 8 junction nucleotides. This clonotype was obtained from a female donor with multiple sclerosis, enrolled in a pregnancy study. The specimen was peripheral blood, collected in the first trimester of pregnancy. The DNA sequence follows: TGCGCCAGCAGCTCCGAACAGGGGGGCTATGGCTACACCTTC. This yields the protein CASSSEQGGYGYTF.